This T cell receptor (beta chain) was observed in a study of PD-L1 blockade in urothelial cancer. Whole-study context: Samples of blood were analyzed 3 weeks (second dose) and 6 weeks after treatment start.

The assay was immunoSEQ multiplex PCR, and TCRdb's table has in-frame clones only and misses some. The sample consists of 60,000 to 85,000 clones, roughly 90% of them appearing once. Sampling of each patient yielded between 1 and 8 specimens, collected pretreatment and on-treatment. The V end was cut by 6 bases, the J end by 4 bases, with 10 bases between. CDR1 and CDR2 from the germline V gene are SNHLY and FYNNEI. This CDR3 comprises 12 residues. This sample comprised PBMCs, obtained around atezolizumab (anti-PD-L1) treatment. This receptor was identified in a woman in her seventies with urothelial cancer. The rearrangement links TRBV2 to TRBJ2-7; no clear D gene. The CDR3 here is CASRDGAYEQYF. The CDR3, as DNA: TGTGCCAGCAGAGACGGAGCATACGAGCAGTACTTC.